What follows is one TCR beta chain and its context. Antigen specificity is unknown. The sample belongs to a study of beta chain features in type 1 diabetes. The overall study: The patients were much like the healthy donors in age, gender and cell yields. General study findings and limits: Type 1 diabetes patients had moderately but significantly shorter TCRB CDR3s in all four CD4+ subsets. Individuals with type 1 diabetes displayed fewer insertions and more deletions at VDJ junctions.

Trimming pared 5 bases from V and 7 bases from J, leaving 14 bases between. Germline values: CDR1 MNHNY, CDR2 SVGAGI (reference sequence). This CDR3 comprises 14 residues. All of the isolated RNA was reverse transcribed, so expressed TCRB transcripts were sequenced. Assay: immunoSEQ multiplex PCR; the TCRdb copy retains only in-frame clones and omits some. The sample carries 150,000 to 200,000 clones, more than 60% recorded once. The V and J genes are TRBV6-6 and TRBJ1-4; D uncertain. Source material: naive CD4+ T cells from blood. The source is a man between 25 and 39 years old with type 1 diabetes. CDR3 protein: CASSVREDSEKLFF. CDR3 nucleotide sequence: TGTGCCAGCAGTGTGAGGGAGGATAGTGAAAAACTGTTTTTT.